The present T cell receptor beta chain was sequenced within a study of cytomegalovirus exposure and HLA in healthy donors. Study-level findings and limits: Over 150 TCR beta chains were listed as cytomegalovirus-associated. The authors confirmed in vitro that a few CMV-associated chains were specific for CMV antigens.

There are 18 residues in the CDR3. Libraries were prepared by immunoSEQ multiplex PCR; TCRdb keeps only in-frame clonotypes and omits some of them. In the table there are 100,000 to 120,000 clones, over 75% of which are singletons. A remark on this clone: Its antigen is not known.

This sequence originates from a woman younger than 30 in good health and CMV-seronegative. V gene TRBV21-1 combines with J gene TRBJ2-2; TRBD2, the D gene given by the table, was not confirmed from the DNA. TRBV21-1 is given as a pseudogene. The sequencing input was PBMCs. CDR3 loop: CASRGKRGNKWYTGELFF. Written as DNA, the CDR3 is TGTGCCAGCCGAGGAAAGCGGGGTAATAAATGGTACACCGGGGAGCTGTTTTTT.